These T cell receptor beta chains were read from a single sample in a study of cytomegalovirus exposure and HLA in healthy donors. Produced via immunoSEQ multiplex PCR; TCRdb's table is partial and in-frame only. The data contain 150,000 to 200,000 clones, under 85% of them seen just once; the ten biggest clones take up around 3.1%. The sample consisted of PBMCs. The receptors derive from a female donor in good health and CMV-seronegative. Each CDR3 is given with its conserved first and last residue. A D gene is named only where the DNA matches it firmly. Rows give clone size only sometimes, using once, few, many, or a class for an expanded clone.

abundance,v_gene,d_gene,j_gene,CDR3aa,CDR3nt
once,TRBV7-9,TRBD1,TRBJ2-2,CASSNLRTGNTGELFF,TGTGCCAGCAGCAACCTAAGGACAGGGAACACCGGGGAGCTGTTTTTT
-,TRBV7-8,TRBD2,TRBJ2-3,CASSKSSGGYDWALDTQYF,TGTGCCAGCAGCAAATCTAGCGGGGGGTACGATTGGGCATTGGATACGCAGTATTTT
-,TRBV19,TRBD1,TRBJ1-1,CASSIGQGLTEAFF,TGTGCCAGTAGTATTGGACAGGGTTTAACTGAAGCTTTCTTT
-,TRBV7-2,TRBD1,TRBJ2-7,CASSPGTGVGEQYF,TGTGCCAGCAGCCCCGGGACAGGGGTTGGCGAGCAGTACTTC
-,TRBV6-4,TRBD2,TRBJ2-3,CASSRQTTGLGPDTQYF,TGTGCCAGCAGCCGACAGACCACGGGACTAGGACCAGATACGCAGTATTTT
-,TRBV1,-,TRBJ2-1,CTSSQSSKNEQFF,TGCACCAGCAGCCAAAGTAGCAAGAATGAGCAGTTCTTC
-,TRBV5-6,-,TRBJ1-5,CASSLAGGGEPQHF,TGTGCCAGCAGCTTGGCCGGGGGAGGGGAGCCCCAGCATTTT
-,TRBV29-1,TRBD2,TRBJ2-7,CSVPRGSNEQYF,TGCAGCGTTCCTCGCGGGAGCAACGAGCAGTACTTC
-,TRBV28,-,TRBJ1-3,CASSLQRGAAGNTIYF,TGTGCCAGCAGTCTGCAGCGAGGAGCAGCTGGAAACACCATATATTTT
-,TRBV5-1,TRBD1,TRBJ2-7,CASSLGPGQGYDEQYF,TGCGCCAGCAGCTTGGGTCCGGGACAGGGGTACGACGAGCAGTACTTC
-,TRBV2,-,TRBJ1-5,CASHIGAYSNQPQHF,TGTGCCAGCCACATTGGGGCATATAGCAATCAGCCCCAGCATTTT
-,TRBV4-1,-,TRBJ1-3,CASSQDDSGNTIYF,TGCGCCAGCAGCCAAGATGACAGCGGAAACACCATATATTTT
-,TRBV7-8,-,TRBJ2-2,CASSAEAGELFF,TGTGCCAGCAGTGCGGAGGCCGGGGAGCTGTTTTTT
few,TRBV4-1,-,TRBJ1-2,CASSQDIGRANYGYTF,TGCGCCAGCAGCCAAGATATTGGCAGGGCTAACTATGGCTACACCTTC
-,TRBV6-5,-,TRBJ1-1,CASTYTTGTEAFF,TGTGCCAGCACTTACACGACAGGCACTGAAGCTTTCTTT
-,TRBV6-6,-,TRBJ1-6,CASSYSTGGGSPLHF,TGTGCCAGCAGTTACTCGACCGGGGGAGGTTCACCCCTCCACTTT